This TCR beta chain was recorded in a study of STAT3 mutations in large granular lymphocyte leukemia. Study as a whole: Canonical activating STAT3 mutations were detected in roughly half of the longitudinally sequenced T-LGLL patients. Study-wide findings and caveats: After therapy, about 35% of the 18 patients switched clonotypes, all new clones STAT3 wild type. Clonal expansion was inferred from other time points because no sample existed at each clone's first appearance. Every T-cell large granular lymphocyte leukemia patient had at least one immunodominant TCR beta clonotype.

The method was immunoSEQ multiplex PCR; TCRdb's version includes in-frame clones alone and lacks a portion of them. Counted here are about 8,000 clones, roughly four fifths occurring once; the ten biggest clones make up 20% to 30%. Points on this clone: Its antigen is not identified.

The sample taken for sequencing was peripheral blood mononuclear cells. The source of this sequence is a woman aged 40 to 49 with T-cell large granular lymphocyte leukemia. Some clones in this sample may be carry-over from other donors' samples.

The CDR3: CASSTGGSRGEAFF. CDR3 sequence (DNA): TGTGCCAGCAGCACGGGGGGATCTCGCGGTGAAGCTTTCTTT. The rearrangement joins TRBV7-3 to TRBJ1-1; possible D gene TRBD1, 5 bases. Trimming took 5 bases from V and 7 from J, leaving 17 bases between them. Germline assignment: CDR1 SGHTA and CDR2 FQGTGA. The CDR3 runs 14 residues.